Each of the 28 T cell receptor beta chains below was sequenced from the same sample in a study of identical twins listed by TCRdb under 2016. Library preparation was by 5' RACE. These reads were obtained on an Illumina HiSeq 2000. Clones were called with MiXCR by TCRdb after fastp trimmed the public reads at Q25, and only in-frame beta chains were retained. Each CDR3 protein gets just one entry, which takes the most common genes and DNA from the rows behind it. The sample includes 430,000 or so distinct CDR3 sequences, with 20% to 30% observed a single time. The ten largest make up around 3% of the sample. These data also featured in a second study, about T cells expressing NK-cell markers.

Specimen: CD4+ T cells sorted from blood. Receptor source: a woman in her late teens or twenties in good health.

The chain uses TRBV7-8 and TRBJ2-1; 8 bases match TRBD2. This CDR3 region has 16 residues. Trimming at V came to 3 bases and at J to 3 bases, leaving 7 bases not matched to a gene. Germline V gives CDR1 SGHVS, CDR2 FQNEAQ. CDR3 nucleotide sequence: TGTGCCAGCAGCTTCCTTACTAGCGGATACTACAATGAGCAGTTCTTC. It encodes CASSFLTSGYYNEQFF.

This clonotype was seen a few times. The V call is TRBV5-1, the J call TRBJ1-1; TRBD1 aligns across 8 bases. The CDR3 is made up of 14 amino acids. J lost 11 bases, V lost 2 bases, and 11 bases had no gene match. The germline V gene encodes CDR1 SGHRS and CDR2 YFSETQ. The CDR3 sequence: CASSFQGQGFDAFF. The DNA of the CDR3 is TGCGCCAGCAGCTTCCAAGGACAGGGCTTTGATGCTTTCTTT.

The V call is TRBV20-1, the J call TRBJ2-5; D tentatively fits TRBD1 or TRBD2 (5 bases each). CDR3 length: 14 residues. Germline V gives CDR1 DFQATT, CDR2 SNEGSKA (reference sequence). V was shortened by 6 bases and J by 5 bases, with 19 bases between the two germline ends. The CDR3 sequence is CSATWAGTGETQYF. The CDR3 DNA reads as TGCAGTGCCACATGGGCCGGGACCGGGGAGACCCAGTACTTC.

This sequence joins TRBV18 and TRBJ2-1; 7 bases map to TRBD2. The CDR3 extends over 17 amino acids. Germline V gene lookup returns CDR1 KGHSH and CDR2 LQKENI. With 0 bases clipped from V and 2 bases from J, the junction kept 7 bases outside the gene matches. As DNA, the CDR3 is TGTGCCAGCTCACCACCGGTCGTGAGCGGGACCTACAATGAGCAGTTCTTC. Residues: CASSPPVVSGTYNEQFF. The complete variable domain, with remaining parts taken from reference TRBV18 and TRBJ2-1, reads NAGVMQNPRHLVRRRGQEARLRCSPMKGHSHVYWYRQLPEEGLKFMVYLQKENIIDESGMPKERFSAEFPKEGPSILRIQQVVRGDSAAYFCASSPPVVSGTYNEQFFGPGTRLTVL.

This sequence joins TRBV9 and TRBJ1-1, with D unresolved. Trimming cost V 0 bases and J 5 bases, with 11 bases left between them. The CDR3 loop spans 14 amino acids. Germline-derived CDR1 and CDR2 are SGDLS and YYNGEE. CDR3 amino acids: CASSVGEGRTEAFF. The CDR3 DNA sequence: TGTGCCAGCAGCGTAGGAGAGGGAAGAACTGAAGCTTTCTTT.

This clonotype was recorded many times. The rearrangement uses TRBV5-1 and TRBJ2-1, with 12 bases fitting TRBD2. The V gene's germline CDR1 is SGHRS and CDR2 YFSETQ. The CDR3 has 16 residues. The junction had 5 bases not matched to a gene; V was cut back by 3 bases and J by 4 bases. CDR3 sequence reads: CASSWTGTSGYNEQFF. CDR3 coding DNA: TGCGCCAGCAGCTGGACCGGGACTAGCGGGTACAATGAGCAGTTCTTC.

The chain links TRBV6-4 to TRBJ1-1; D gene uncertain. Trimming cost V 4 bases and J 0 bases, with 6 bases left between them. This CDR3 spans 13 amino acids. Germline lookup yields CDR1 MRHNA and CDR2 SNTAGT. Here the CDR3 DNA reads TGTGCCAGCAGTGTACTGTTGAACACTGAAGCTTTCTTT. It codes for CASSVLLNTEAFF.

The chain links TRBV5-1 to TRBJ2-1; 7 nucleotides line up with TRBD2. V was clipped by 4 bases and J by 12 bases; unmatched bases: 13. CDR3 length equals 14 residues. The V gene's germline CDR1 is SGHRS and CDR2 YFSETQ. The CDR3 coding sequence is TGCGCCAGCAGCGGGGGGGACTTCTCACAAGGGCAGTTCTTC. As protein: CASSGGDFSQGQFF.

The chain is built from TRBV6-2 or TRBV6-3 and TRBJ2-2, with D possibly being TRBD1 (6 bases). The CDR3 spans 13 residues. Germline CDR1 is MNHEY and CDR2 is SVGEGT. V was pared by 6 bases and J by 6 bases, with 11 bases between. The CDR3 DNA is TGTGCCAGCAGCGCAGGGGTGGCCGGGGAGCTGTTTTTT. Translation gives CASSAGVAGELFF.

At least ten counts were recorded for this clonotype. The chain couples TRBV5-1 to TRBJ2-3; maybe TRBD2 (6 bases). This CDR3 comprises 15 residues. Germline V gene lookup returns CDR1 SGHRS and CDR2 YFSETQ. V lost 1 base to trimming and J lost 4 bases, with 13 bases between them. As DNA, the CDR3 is TGCGCCAGCAGCTTGATTTCCGGGAGAGCAGATACGCAGTATTTT. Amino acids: CASSLISGRADTQYF.

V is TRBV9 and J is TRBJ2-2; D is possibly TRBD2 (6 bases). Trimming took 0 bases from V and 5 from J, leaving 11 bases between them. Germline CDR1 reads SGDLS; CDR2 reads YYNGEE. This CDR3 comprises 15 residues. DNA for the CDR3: TGTGCCAGCAGCGTAGGAGGAGGGAGGACCGGGGAGCTGTTTTTT. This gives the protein CASSVGGGRTGELFF.

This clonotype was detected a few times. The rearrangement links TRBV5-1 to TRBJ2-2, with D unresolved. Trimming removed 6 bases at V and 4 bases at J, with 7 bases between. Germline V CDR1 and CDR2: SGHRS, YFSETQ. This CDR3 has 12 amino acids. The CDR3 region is CASKGSTGELFF. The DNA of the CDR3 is TGCGCCAGCAAGGGCTCCACCGGGGAGCTGTTTTTT.

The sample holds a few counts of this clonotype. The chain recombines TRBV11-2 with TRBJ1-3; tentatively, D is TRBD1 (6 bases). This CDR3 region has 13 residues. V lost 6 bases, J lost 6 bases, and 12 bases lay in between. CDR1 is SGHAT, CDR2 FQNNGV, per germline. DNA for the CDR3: TGTGCCAGCAGGCAAAGACAGGCAAACACCATATATTTT. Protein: CASRQRQANTIYF.

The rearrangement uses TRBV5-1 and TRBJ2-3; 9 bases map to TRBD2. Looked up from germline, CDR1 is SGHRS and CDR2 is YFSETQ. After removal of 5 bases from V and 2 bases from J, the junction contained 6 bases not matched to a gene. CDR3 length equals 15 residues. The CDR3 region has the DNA TGCGCCAGCAGGGCCGCGGGGGGGCTCACAGATACGCAGTATTTT. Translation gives CASRAAGGLTDTQYF. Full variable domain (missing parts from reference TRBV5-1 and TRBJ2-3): KAGVTQTPRYLIKTRGQQVTLSCSPISGHRSVSWYQQTPGQGLQFLFEYFSETQRNKGNFPGRFSGRQFSNSRSEMNVSTLELGDSALYLCASRAAGGLTDTQYFGPGTRLTVL.

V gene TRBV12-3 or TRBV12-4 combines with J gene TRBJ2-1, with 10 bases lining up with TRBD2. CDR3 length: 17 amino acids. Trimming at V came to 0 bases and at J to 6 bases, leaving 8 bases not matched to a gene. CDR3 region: CASSLARLAGVVNEQFF. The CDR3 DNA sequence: TGTGCCAGCAGTTTAGCCCGGCTAGCGGGAGTGGTCAATGAGCAGTTCTTC.

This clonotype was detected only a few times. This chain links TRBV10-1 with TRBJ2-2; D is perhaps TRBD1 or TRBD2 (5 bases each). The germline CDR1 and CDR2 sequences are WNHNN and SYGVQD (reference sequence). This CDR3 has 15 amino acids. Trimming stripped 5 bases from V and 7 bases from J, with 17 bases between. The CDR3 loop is CASSRDPMYGGELFF. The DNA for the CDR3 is TGCGCCAGCAGTCGGGACCCAATGTACGGCGGGGAGCTGTTTTTT.

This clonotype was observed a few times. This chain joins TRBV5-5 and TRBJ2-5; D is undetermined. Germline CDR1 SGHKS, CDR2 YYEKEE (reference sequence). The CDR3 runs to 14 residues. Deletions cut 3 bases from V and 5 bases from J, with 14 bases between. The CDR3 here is CASSSVRGPETQYF. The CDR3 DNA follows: TGTGCCAGCAGCTCCGTTCGCGGTCCGGAGACCCAGTACTTC.

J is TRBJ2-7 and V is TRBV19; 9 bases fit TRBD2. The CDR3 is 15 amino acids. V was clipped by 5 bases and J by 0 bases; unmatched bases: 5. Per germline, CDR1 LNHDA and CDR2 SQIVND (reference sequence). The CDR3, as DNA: TGTGCCAGTAGTCACCGGACTAGCGACTCCTACGAGCAGTACTTC. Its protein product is CASSHRTSDSYEQYF.

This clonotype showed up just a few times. CDR3 residues: CSASRSGSYNEQFF. The CDR3, as DNA: TGCAGTGCTAGTCGGAGCGGATCCTACAATGAGCAGTTCTTC. The chain carries TRBV20-1 and TRBJ2-1; a weak D match, TRBD2 (5 bases). V was shortened by 3 bases and J by 1 base, with 10 bases between the two germline ends. The germline V gene has CDR1 DFQATT and CDR2 SNEGSKA (reference sequence). The CDR3 consists of 14 residues.

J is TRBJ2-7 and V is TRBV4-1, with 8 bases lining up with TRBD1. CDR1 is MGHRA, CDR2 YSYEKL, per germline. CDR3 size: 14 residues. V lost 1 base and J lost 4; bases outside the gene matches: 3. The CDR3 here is CASSQGTGRYEQYF. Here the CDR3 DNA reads TGCGCCAGCAGCCAAGGGACAGGGCGGTACGAGCAGTACTTC.

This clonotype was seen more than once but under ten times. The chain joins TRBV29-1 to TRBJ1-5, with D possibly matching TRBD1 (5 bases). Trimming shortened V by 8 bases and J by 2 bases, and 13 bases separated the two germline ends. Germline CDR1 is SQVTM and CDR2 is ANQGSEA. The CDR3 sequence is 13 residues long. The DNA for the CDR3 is TGCAGCACAGCAGGGAATCGCAATCAGCCCCAGCATTTT. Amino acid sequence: CSTAGNRNQPQHF.

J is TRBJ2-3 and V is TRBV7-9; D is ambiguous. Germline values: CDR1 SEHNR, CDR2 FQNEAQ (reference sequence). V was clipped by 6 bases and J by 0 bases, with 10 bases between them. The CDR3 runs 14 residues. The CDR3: CASRRTASTDTQYF. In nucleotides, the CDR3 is TGTGCCAGCAGGAGGACGGCTAGCACAGATACGCAGTATTTT.

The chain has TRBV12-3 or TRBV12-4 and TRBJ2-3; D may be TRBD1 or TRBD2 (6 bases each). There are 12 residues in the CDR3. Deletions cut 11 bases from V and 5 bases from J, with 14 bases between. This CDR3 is CASGGSRDTQYF. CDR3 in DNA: TGTGCCTCCGGGGGCTCTCGAGATACGCAGTATTTT.

In nucleotides, the CDR3 is TGTGCCAGCAGCCTAGACACGGGGACTAGCGGGGGAGATACGCAGTATTTT. Residues: CASSLDTGTSGGDTQYF. V and J are TRBV5-6 and TRBJ2-3; TRBD2 agrees at 14 bases. Germline-derived CDR1 and CDR2 are SGHDT and YYEEEE. V was clipped by 4 bases and J by 5 bases; unmatched bases: 9. This CDR3 has 17 residues.

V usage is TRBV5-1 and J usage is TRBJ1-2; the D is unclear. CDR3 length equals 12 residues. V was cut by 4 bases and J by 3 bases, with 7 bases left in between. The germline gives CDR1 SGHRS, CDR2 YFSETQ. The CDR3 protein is CASSGTDYGYTF. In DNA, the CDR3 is TGCGCCAGCAGCGGTACGGACTATGGCTACACCTTC.

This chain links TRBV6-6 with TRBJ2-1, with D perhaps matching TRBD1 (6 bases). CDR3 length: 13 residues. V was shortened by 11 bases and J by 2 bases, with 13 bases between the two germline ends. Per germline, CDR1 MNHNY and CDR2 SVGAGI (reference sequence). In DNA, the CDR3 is TGTGCCCATCGAGGGGGAGCCTACAATGAGCAGTTCTTC. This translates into CAHRGGAYNEQFF.

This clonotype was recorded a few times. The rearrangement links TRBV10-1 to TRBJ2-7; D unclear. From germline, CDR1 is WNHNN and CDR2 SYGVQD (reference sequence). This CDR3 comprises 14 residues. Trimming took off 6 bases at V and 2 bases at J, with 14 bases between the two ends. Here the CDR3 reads CASSTSRFTYEQYF. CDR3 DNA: TGCGCCAGCAGCACATCGCGGTTTACCTACGAGCAGTACTTC.

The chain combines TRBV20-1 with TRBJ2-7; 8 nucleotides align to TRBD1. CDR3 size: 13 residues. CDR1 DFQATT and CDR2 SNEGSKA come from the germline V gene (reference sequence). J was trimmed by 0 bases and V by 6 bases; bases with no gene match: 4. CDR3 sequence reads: CSAPTGVSYEQYF. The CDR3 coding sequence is TGCAGTGCCCCGACAGGGGTCTCCTACGAGCAGTACTTC.